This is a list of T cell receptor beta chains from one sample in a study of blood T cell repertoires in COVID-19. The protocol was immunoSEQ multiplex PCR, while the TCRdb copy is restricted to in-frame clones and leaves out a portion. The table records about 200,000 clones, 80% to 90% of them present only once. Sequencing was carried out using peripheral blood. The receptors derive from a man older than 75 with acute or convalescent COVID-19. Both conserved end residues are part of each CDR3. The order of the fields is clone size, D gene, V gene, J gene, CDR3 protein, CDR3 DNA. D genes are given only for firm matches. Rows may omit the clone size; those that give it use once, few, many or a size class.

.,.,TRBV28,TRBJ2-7,CASTPGQKAYEQYF,TGTGCCAGCACTCCGGGACAAAAAGCCTACGAGCAGTACTTC
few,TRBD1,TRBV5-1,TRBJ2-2,CASSPPGTGTTGELFF,TGCGCCAGCAGCCCACCCGGGACAGGGACCACCGGGGAGCTGTTTTTT
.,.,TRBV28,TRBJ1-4,CASSLAGRNEKLFF,TGTGCCAGCAGTTTGGCGGGGCGTAATGAAAAACTGTTTTTT
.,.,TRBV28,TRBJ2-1,CASSLILERTNEQFF,TGTGCCAGCAGTTTGATCCTAGAACGAACAAATGAGCAGTTCTTC
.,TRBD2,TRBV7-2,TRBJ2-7,CASSLTSSGEQYF,TGTGCCAGCAGCTTGACTAGCTCGGGCGAGCAGTACTTC
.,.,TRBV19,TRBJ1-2,CASTPWGGAANYGYTF,TGTGCCAGTACTCCGTGGGGGGGGGCAGCTAACTATGGCTACACCTTC
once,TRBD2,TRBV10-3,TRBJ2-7,CAISDSLGAGAYEQYF,TGTGCCATCAGTGATAGCCTCGGAGCGGGAGCCTACGAGCAGTACTTC
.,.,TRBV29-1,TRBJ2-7,CSVAGTTSYEQYF,TGCAGCGTAGCAGGGACAACCTCCTACGAGCAGTACTTC
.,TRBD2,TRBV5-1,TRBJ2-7,CASSLGLAGGRRHPEQYF,TGCGCCAGCAGCTTGGGACTAGCGGGAGGGAGACGCCATCCGGAGCAGTACTTC
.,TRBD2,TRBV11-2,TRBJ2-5,CASSLLAGGPWETQYF,TGTGCCAGCAGCCTATTAGCGGGAGGGCCCTGGGAGACCCAGTACTTC
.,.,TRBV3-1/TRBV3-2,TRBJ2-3,CASSQDSGSTTQYF,TGTGCCAGCAGCCAAGATTCTGGCTCCACCACGCAGTATTTT
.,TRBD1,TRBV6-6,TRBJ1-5,CASSYQGANQPQHF,TGTGCCAGCAGTTACCAGGGGGCCAATCAGCCCCAGCATTTT
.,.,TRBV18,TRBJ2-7,CASSPPSGVYEQYF,TGTGCCAGCTCACCACCTTCGGGAGTCTACGAGCAGTACTTC
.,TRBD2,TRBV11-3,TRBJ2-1,CASSLAGGRDEQFF,TGTGCCAGCAGCTTAGCGGGAGGTAGGGATGAGCAGTTCTTC
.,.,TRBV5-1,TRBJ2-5,CASSLVTGTLETQYF,TGCGCCAGCAGCTTGGTTACGGGGACTCTGGAGACCCAGTACTTC
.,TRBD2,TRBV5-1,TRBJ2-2,CATKSTPGLVLSGELFF,TGCGCCACCAAATCCACTCCGGGACTAGTGTTGTCCGGGGAGCTGTTTTTT
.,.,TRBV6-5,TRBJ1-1,CASRTGTMNTEAFF,TGTGCCAGCAGGACAGGCACCATGAACACTGAAGCTTTCTTT
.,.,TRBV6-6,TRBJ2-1,CASTGNNEQFF,TGTGCCAGCACAGGAAACAATGAGCAGTTCTTC
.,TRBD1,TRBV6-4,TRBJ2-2,CASSRARTGANTGELFF,TGTGCCAGCAGTCGGGCCCGGACAGGAGCGAACACCGGGGAGCTGTTTTTT
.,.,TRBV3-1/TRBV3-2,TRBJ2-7,CASSQDRLARTGYEQYF,TGTGCCAGCAGCCAAGATCGGCTAGCCCGCACGGGCTACGAGCAGTACTTC
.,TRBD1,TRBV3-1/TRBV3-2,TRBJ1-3,CASSHQGARGNTIYF,TGTGCCAGCAGCCATCAGGGGGCTAGGGGAAACACCATATATTTT
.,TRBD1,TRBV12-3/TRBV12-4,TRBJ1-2,CASRRQGPDGYTF,TGTGCCAGCAGGAGACAGGGTCCCGATGGCTACACCTTC
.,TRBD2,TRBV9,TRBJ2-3,CASSVVAGAGTDTQYF,TGTGCCAGCAGCGTGGTAGCGGGAGCTGGCACAGATACGCAGTATTTT
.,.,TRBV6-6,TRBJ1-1,CASSYGRGDTEAFF,TGTGCCAGCAGTTACGGTAGGGGCGACACTGAAGCTTTCTTT
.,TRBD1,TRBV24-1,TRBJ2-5,CATSSAGTGRETQYF,TGTGCCACCAGTTCAGCCGGGACAGGCCGAGAGACCCAGTACTTC
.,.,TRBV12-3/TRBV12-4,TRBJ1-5,CASGRPQHF,TGTGCCAGCGGGAGGCCCCAGCATTTT
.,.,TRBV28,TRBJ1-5,CASRPYRTFTQPQHF,TGTGCCAGCAGACCCTACAGGACCTTTACGCAGCCCCAGCATTTT
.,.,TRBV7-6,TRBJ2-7,CASSSRLPSVTYEQYF,TGTGCCAGCAGCTCACGACTTCCCTCCGTGACCTACGAGCAGTACTTC
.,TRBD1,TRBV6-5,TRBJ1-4,CASIAQGLANEKLFF,TGTGCCAGCATTGCACAGGGGCTTGCTAATGAAAAACTGTTTTTT
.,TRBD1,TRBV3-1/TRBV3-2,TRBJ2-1,CASSQEGTGWDEQFF,TGTGCCAGCAGCCAAGAGGGGACAGGGTGGGATGAGCAGTTCTTC
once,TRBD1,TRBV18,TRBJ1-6,CASSADRVWNSPLHF,TGTGCCAGCTCAGCGGACAGGGTATGGAATTCACCCCTCCACTTT
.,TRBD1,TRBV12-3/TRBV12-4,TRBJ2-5,CASGDSYRKTQYF,TGTGCCAGCGGGGACAGTTATCGAAAGACCCAGTACTTC
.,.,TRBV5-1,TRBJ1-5,CASSSSGQSNQPQHF,TGCGCCAGCAGCTCCTCTGGGCAGAGCAATCAGCCCCAGCATTTT
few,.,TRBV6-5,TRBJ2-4,CASSPGLAKNIQYF,TGTGCCAGCAGTCCAGGTTTAGCCAAAAACATTCAGTACTTC
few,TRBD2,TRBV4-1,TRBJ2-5,CASSQDPSGFSTAEETQYF,TGCGCCAGCAGCCAAGATCCTAGCGGGTTCTCCACCGCAGAAGAGACCCAGTACTTC
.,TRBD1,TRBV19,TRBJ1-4,CASSIAGTANEKLFF,TGTGCCAGTAGTATAGCCGGGACAGCTAATGAAAAACTGTTTTTT
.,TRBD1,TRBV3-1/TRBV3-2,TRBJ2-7,CASRGQGTSYEQYF,TGTGCCAGCAGGGGACAGGGGACCTCCTACGAGCAGTACTTC
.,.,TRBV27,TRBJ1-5,CASSLSPPQPQHF,TGTGCCAGCAGTTTAAGCCCCCCCCAGCCCCAGCATTTT
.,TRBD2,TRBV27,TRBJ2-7,CASSFDPAGSSYEQYF,TGTGCCAGCAGTTTCGACCCAGCGGGGAGCTCCTACGAGCAGTACTTC
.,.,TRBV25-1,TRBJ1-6,CASSRYPRNSPLHF,TGTGCCAGCTCCCGATACCCTCGGAATTCACCCCTCCACTTT
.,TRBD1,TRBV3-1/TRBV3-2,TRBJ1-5,CASSQAGTGQGQPQHF,TGTGCCAGCAGCCAAGCCGGGACAGGCCAAGGTCAGCCCCAGCATTTT
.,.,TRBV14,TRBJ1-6,CASSPTGSYNSPLHF,TGTGCCAGCAGCCCGACAGGCTCCTATAATTCACCCCTCCACTTT
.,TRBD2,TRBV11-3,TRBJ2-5,CASSSGERDRETQYF,TGTGCCAGCAGCTCCGGAGAGCGGGACCGGGAGACCCAGTACTTC
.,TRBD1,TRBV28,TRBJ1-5,CASRSTGGYQPQHF,TGTGCCAGCAGGTCTACAGGGGGCTATCAGCCCCAGCATTTT
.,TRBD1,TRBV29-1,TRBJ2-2,CSACPGTGTYTGELFF,TGCAGCGCCTGTCCCGGGACAGGGACTTACACCGGGGAGCTGTTTTTT
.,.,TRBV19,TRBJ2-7,CASSGGWTYEQYF,TGTGCCAGTAGTGGCGGCTGGACCTACGAGCAGTACTTC